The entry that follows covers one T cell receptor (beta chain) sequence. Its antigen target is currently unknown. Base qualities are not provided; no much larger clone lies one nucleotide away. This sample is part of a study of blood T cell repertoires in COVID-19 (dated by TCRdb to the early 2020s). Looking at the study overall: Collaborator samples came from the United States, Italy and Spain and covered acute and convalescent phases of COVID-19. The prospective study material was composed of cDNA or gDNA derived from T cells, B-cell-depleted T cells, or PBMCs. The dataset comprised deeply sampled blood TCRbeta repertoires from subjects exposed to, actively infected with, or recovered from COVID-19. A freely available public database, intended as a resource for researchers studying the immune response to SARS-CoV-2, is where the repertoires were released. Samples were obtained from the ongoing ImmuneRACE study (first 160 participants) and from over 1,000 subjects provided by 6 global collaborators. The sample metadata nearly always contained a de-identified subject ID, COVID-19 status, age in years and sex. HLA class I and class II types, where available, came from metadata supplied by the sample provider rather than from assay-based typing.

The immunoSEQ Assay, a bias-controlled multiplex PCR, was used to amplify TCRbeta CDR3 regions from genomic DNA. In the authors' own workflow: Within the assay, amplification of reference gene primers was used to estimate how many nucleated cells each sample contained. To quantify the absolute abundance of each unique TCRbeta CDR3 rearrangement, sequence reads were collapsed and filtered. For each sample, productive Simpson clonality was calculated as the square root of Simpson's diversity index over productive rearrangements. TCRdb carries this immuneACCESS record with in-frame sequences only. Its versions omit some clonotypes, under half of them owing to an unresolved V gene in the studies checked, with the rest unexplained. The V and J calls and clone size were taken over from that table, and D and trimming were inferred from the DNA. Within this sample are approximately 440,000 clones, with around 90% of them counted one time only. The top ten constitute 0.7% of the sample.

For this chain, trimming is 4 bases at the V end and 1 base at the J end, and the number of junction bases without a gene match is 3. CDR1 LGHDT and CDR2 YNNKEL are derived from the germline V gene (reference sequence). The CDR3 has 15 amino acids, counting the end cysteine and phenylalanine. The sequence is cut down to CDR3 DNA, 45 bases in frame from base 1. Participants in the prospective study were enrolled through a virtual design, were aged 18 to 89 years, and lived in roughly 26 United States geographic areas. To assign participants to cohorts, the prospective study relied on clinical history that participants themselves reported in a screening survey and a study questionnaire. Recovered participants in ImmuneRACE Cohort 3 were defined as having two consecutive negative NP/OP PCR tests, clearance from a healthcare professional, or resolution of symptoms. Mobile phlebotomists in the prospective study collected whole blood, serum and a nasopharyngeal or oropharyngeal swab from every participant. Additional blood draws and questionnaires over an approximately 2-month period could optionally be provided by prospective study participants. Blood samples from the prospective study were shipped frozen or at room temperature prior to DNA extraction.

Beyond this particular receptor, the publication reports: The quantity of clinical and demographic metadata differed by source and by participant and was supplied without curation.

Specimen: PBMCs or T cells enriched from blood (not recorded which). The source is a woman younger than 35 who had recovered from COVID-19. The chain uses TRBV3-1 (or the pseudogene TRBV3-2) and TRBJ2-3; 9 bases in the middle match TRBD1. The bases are TGTGCCAGCAGCCCCCGGGACAGGGGCACAGATACGCAGTATTTT. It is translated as CASSPRDRGTDTQYF.